This T cell receptor beta chain was found in a study of cytomegalovirus exposure and HLA in healthy donors. Looked up from germline, CDR1 is SGHNT and CDR2 is YYREEE (reference sequence). The CDR3 has 12 residues. The PCR had 60 Vbeta and 13 Jbeta primers. The protocol was immunoSEQ multiplex PCR, while the TCRdb copy is restricted to in-frame clones and leaves out a portion. The repertoire has 100,000 to 150,000 clones, 74% of them found once; the top ten carry nearly 6%. About this clone: At one end, the junction sequence differs from germline, possibly due to a read error.

This clonotype was obtained from a woman in her 50s in good health and CMV-seropositive. Sample: PBMCs. The J gene is TRBJ2-7, the V gene TRBV5-4; weak D call: TRBD1 (6 bases). The CDR3 DNA sequence: TGTGCCAGCAGCTTCGGACAGCAAGCTTACCTCTTC. Amino acids: CASSFGQQAYLF.